The 29 T cell receptor beta chains listed next were all sequenced from one sample in a study of shared clonotypes between healthy human individuals. The method was immunoSEQ multiplex PCR; TCRdb's version includes in-frame clones alone and lacks a portion of them. The repertoire includes approximately 2.5 million clones, roughly 93% of them detected once, and about 0.39% sits in the top ten. Sequencing was performed on naive CD4+ T cells from PBMCs. As for subset: CD45RA+ positively selected. The source is a man between 18 and 29 years old in good health. Some clones in this sample may be carry-over from other donors' samples.

The chain uses TRBV7-2 and TRBJ2-6; unclear D gene. V gave up 8 bases and J gave up 4 bases, with 12 bases separating them. The CDR3 length is 14 residues. The V gene's germline CDR1 is SGHTA and CDR2 FQGNSA. The CDR3 sequence is CASRVQSGANVLTF. As DNA, the CDR3 is TGTGCCAGCCGGGTTCAATCCGGGGCCAACGTCCTGACTTTC.

The chain uses TRBV4-3 and TRBJ2-1, with a possible D match to TRBD1 (6 bases). Trimming removed 4 bases at V and 12 bases at J, with 16 bases between. The CDR3 runs 13 residues. Germline V gene lookup returns CDR1 LGHNA and CDR2 YSLEER. CDR3 in amino acids: CASSRGGQSLQFF. The DNA for the CDR3 is TGCGCCAGCAGCCGAGGTGGACAGAGTTTGCAGTTCTTC.

The chain couples TRBV2 to TRBJ2-7; no reliable D call. This CDR3 has 12 amino acids. V lost 6 bases, J lost 6 bases, and 12 bases lay in between. CDR1 SNHLY and CDR2 FYNNEI come from the germline V gene. The CDR3 loop is CASRWAELEQYF. DNA for the CDR3: TGTGCCAGCAGGTGGGCAGAACTCGAGCAGTACTTC. Full variable domain (rest looked up from reference TRBV2 and TRBJ2-7): EPEVTQTPSHQVTQMGQEVILRCVPISNHLYFYWYRQILGQKVEFLVSFYNNEISEKSEIFDDQFSVERPDGSNFTLKIRSTKLEDSAMYFCASRWAELEQYFGPGTRLTVT.

V gene TRBV7-3 combines with J gene TRBJ1-1; tentative D call: TRBD1 (5 bases). The CDR3 has 14 amino acids. The V gene's germline CDR1 is SGHTA and CDR2 FQGTGA. The germline V and J ends were trimmed by 5 bases and 3 bases, with 13 bases remaining between them. CDR3 bases: TGTGCCAGCAGCCAGGGACCATGGGACACTGAAGCTTTCTTT. Protein: CASSQGPWDTEAFF.

The V call is TRBV15, the J call TRBJ1-1; the D is unclear. CDR3 length: 16 amino acids. Germline CDR1 LNHNV, CDR2 YYDKDF (reference sequence). The V and J ends lost 3 bases and 3 bases respectively, with 17 bases between them. The CDR3 DNA reads as TGTGCCACCAGCAGCCTACTGACACCGTGGGACACTGAAGCTTTCTTT. Residues: CATSSLLTPWDTEAFF.

The chain has TRBV5-1 and TRBJ2-1, with 12 nucleotides matching TRBD1. The CDR3 extends over 15 amino acids. Germline V gene data show CDR1 as SGHRS and CDR2 as YFSETQ. V dropped 7 bases and J dropped 9; count of bases not matched to a gene: 11. Written as DNA, the CDR3 is TGCGCCAGCGCACCGGGACAGGGGGCGGTCGGTGAGCAGTTCTTC. Translation: CASAPGQGAVGEQFF.

Worth noting for this clone: The same CDR3 can be traced to other DNA sequences in this sample. The chain is built from TRBV9 and TRBJ2-7; the D gene could be TRBD1 or TRBD2 (6 bases each). Germline CDR1 reads SGDLS; CDR2 reads YYNGEE. Trimming took 2 bases from V and 0 from J, leaving 12 bases between them. CDR3 size: 15 residues. The CDR3 region has the DNA TGTGCCAGCAGCGTTGGGGGGCGGAGCTCCTACGAGCAGTACTTC. This gives the protein CASSVGGRSSYEQYF. The full variable domain, rest sourced from reference TRBV9 and TRBJ2-7, is DSGVTQTPKHLITATGQRVTLRCSPRSGDLSVYWYQQSLDQGLQFLIQYYNGEERAKGNILERFSAQQFPDLHSELNLSSLELGDSALYFCASSVGGRSSYEQYFGPGTRLTVT.

Points on this clone: The same CDR3 also results from other DNA sequences found in this sample. The chain recombines TRBV28 with TRBJ2-3; D is possibly TRBD1 (5 bases). Trimming cost V 2 bases and J 4 bases, with 7 bases left between them. This CDR3 is built from 13 residues. Germline V gene lookup returns CDR1 MDHEN and CDR2 SYDVKM. The DNA of the CDR3 is TGTGCCAGCAGTTTACAGGGATCAGATACGCAGTATTTT. As protein: CASSLQGSDTQYF.

This clone appeared many times. This sequence joins TRBV27 and TRBJ1-5; D gene uncertain. CDR1 and CDR2 from the germline V gene are MNHEY and SMNVEV (reference sequence). The CDR3 totals 16 residues. Trimming shortened V by 2 bases and J by 0 bases, and 11 bases separated the two germline ends. The CDR3 DNA sequence: TGTGCCAGCAGTTTACCCTTCTTGTTTAGCAATCAGCCCCAGCATTTT. Amino acid sequence: CASSLPFLFSNQPQHF.

The V and J genes are TRBV4-2 and TRBJ2-7, with TRBD1 matching over 7 bases. Germline V lookup: CDR1 LGHNA, CDR2 YNFKEQ. V dropped 6 bases and J dropped 3; count of bases not matched to a gene: 2. The CDR3 is 12 residues long. The CDR3 DNA is TGTGCCAGCAGAGGGGGCGTCTACGAGCAGTACTTC. This translates into CASRGGVYEQYF.

The chain recombines TRBV4-2 with TRBJ1-3; D remains unclear. CDR1 and CDR2 from the germline V gene are LGHNA and YNFKEQ. The V end was cut by 1 base, the J end by 1 base, with 14 bases between. The CDR3 sequence is 17 residues long. The CDR3 protein is CASSQGGYGISGNTIYF. As DNA, the CDR3 is TGTGCCAGCAGCCAAGGCGGTTATGGGATTTCTGGAAACACCATATATTTT.

The sample holds one count of this clone. V is TRBV5-6 and J is TRBJ1-2, with 9 bases lining up with TRBD1. With V trimmed by 4 bases and J by 6 bases, 7 bases remained unmatched. Germline CDR1 SGHDT, CDR2 YYEEEE. The CDR3 contains 14 residues. The CDR3 loop is CASSPGTGRDGYTF. CDR3 in DNA: TGTGCCAGCAGCCCAGGGACAGGGAGGGATGGCTACACCTTC.

This chain connects TRBV7-8 to TRBJ2-7; D is undetermined. V lost 4 bases, J lost 6 bases, and 7 bases lay in between. The V gene's germline CDR1 is SGHVS and CDR2 FQNEAQ. The CDR3 runs 11 residues. CDR3 residues: CASSYLSEQYF. The CDR3 DNA sequence: TGTGCCAGCAGCTACCTCAGCGAGCAGTACTTC.

The sample holds one count of this clone. This chain joins TRBV7-2 and TRBJ2-7, with no clear D. With 2 bases removed from V and 1 base from J, the gap between germline ends came to 9 bases. This CDR3 contains 14 residues. The germline CDR1 and CDR2 sequences are SGHTA and FQGNSA. The CDR3 is CASSLRGQSYEQYF. CDR3 nucleotide sequence: TGTGCCAGCAGCTTAAGAGGTCAGTCCTACGAGCAGTACTTC.

The rearrangement joins TRBV10-3 to TRBJ2-6; 7 bases fit TRBD1. The junction had 9 bases not matched to a gene; V was cut back by 4 bases and J by 0 bases. The V gene's germline CDR1 is ENHRY and CDR2 SYGVKD. The CDR3 has 18 residues. The CDR3 nucleotides read TGTGCCATCAGTGGTGCAGGGGGAAGGACCTCTGGGGCCAACGTCCTGACTTTC. Amino acids: CAISGAGGRTSGANVLTF.

The chain uses TRBV5-5 and TRBJ2-7; D unclear. V was cut by 3 bases and J by 5 bases, with 18 bases left in between. This CDR3 has 15 residues. CDR1 SGHKS and CDR2 YYEKEE come from the germline V gene (reference sequence). CDR3 loop: CASSYPGSPGDEQYF. CDR3 DNA sequence: TGTGCCAGCAGCTACCCCGGCAGCCCTGGGGACGAGCAGTACTTC.

This chain links TRBV6-4 with TRBJ1-2; TRBD1 matches at 8 bases. With 4 bases clipped from V and 7 bases from J, the junction kept 8 bases outside the gene matches. This CDR3 is built from 14 residues. Germline-derived CDR1 and CDR2 are MRHNA and SNTAGT. CDR3 amino acids: CASSADRALGGYTF. CDR3 coding DNA: TGTGCCAGCAGTGCGGACAGGGCCCTAGGTGGCTACACCTTC.

The rearrangement links TRBV7-3 to TRBJ2-2; 10 positions match TRBD2. J was trimmed by 5 bases and V by 5 bases; bases with no gene match: 14. CDR1 is SGHTA and CDR2 is FQGTGA in the germline V gene. This CDR3 has 18 residues. In DNA form, the CDR3 reads TGTGCCAGCAGCCGACGGACCTCTAGCGGGAGTGGGACCGGGGAGCTGTTTTTT. This codes for CASSRRTSSGSGTGELFF.

As to this clone: Additional DNA sequences in this sample encode the identical CDR3. This rearrangement joins TRBV5-1 to TRBJ2-3; 7 bases match TRBD2. The CDR3 runs to 15 residues. Germline V gene data show CDR1 as SGHRS and CDR2 as YFSETQ. V trimming: 0 bases; J trimming: 1 base; junction bases outside the gene matches: 2. CDR3: CASSLGLAGTDTQYF. The CDR3 coding sequence is TGCGCCAGCAGCTTGGGACTAGCAGGCACAGATACGCAGTATTTT. Full variable domain (rest looked up from reference TRBV5-1 and TRBJ2-3): KAGVTQTPRYLIKTRGQQVTLSCSPISGHRSVSWYQQTPGQGLQFLFEYFSETQRNKGNFPGRFSGRQFSNSRSEMNVSTLELGDSALYLCASSLGLAGTDTQYFGPGTRLTVL.

CDR3 protein: CASSYGSGLFYEQYF. DNA for the CDR3: TGTGCCAGCAGTTACGGGTCCGGCCTTTTCTACGAGCAGTACTTC. V and J are TRBV6-5 and TRBJ2-7; D call uncertain. The germline V and J ends were trimmed by 2 bases and 3 bases, with 14 bases remaining between them. CDR1 MNHEY and CDR2 SVGAGI come from the germline V gene. This CDR3 is built from 15 residues.

The genes are TRBV30 and TRBJ1-2, with no clear D. Deletions cut 8 bases from V and 2 bases from J, with 9 bases between. CDR1 and CDR2 (germline): GTSNPN, SVGIG (reference sequence). The CDR3 contains 11 residues. The CDR3: CARGRNYGYTF. The DNA for the CDR3 is TGTGCCCGTGGACGGAACTATGGCTACACCTTC.

V is TRBV6-4 and J is TRBJ2-2, with TRBD2 identical over 11 bases. Germline CDR1 reads MRHNA; CDR2 reads SNTAGT. V gave up 6 bases and J gave up 4 bases; unmatched junction bases: 7. The CDR3 covers 16 residues. In DNA, the CDR3 is TGTGCCAGCAGAGCCCGGACTAGCGGGCTCACCGGGGAGCTGTTTTTT. As protein: CASRARTSGLTGELFF.

The CDR3 spells CALGLAGASDTQYF. As DNA, the CDR3 is TGTGCCCTGGGTCTAGCGGGAGCCTCGGATACGCAGTATTTT. The rearrangement joins TRBV10-3 to TRBJ2-3, with 10 bases fitting TRBD2. CDR3 length: 14 amino acids. The V and J ends lost 11 bases and 6 bases, in that order; junction bases with no gene match: 11. Germline V gene lookup returns CDR1 ENHRY and CDR2 SYGVKD.

This clone was detected once. V and J are TRBV6-6 and TRBJ2-3; D may be TRBD2 (6 bases). This CDR3 region has 16 residues. Trimming removed 2 bases from V and 0 bases from J, with 12 bases in between. From germline, CDR1 is MNHNY and CDR2 SVGAGI (reference sequence). The CDR3 spells CASSYPMGGSTDTQYF. The DNA of the CDR3 is TGTGCCAGCAGTTACCCCATGGGGGGAAGCACAGATACGCAGTATTTT.

Comment on this clone: The sample contains more than one DNA sequence encoding this CDR3. This sequence joins TRBV9 and TRBJ1-1; D perhaps matches TRBD1 (6 bases). With 0 bases removed from V and 1 base from J, the gap between germline ends came to 10 bases. Germline loops: CDR1 SGDLS, CDR2 YYNGEE. The CDR3 has 15 residues. The CDR3 protein is CASSVVGAGNTEAFF. In nucleotides, the CDR3 is TGTGCCAGCAGCGTAGTGGGGGCCGGGAACACTGAAGCTTTCTTT.

The genes are TRBV7-2 and TRBJ2-6, with D unresolved. This CDR3 comprises 16 residues. The germline V gene encodes CDR1 SGHTA and CDR2 FQGNSA. V lost 3 bases to trimming and J lost 0 bases, with 9 bases between them. The CDR3 DNA is TGTGCCAGCAGCTTTAATTGGGCCTCTGGGGCCAACGTCCTGACTTTC. It specifies CASSFNWASGANVLTF.

The chain uses TRBV5-1 and TRBJ2-6, with D maybe TRBD2 (6 bases). The V gene lost 7 bases and the J gene lost 0 bases, with 8 bases spanning the gap. Per germline, CDR1 SGHRS and CDR2 YFSETQ. This CDR3 spans 14 amino acids. In nucleotides, the CDR3 is TGCGCCAGCGAGACTAGCTCTGGGGCCAACGTCCTGACTTTC. Protein product: CASETSSGANVLTF.

The chain employs TRBV5-1 and TRBJ1-2; 8 nucleotides match TRBD1. Germline V gene sequence: CDR1 SGHRS, CDR2 YFSETQ. V was pared by 4 bases and J by 3 bases, with 5 bases of the junction left unmatched. The CDR3 has 14 amino acids. The CDR3 region has the DNA TGCGCCAGCAGCCCGGACAGGGCTTACTATGGCTACACCTTC. It is translated as CASSPDRAYYGYTF.

The V call is TRBV19, the J call TRBJ2-5; D may match TRBD1 or TRBD2 (5 bases each). CDR1 and CDR2 from the germline V gene are LNHDA and SQIVND (reference sequence). The CDR3 loop spans 15 amino acids. V was trimmed by 0 bases and J by 7 bases, leaving 15 bases between them. CDR3 protein: CASSIEWGRKGTQYF. The CDR3 DNA reads as TGTGCCAGTAGTATAGAGTGGGGACGAAAAGGGACCCAGTACTTC.